This entry features one TCR beta chain sequence. What it binds is unknown. Trimming removed 7 bases at V and 0 bases at J, with 11 bases between. The germline V gene encodes CDR1 SGHNT and CDR2 YYREEE (reference sequence). This CDR3 contains 13 residues. This specimen comes from a study of somatic mutations in cytotoxic T cells in rheumatoid arthritis. Study-level findings and limits: Rheumatoid arthritis patients were compared with age-matched healthy controls, and their CD8+ T-cell clonality did not differ significantly. There was no knowledge of the antigen targets of the expanded CD8+ clones. A rise in CD8+ clonality with age was seen in rheumatoid arthritis patients but not in healthy controls.

Sequencing used immunoSEQ multiplex PCR; TCRdb keeps in-frame clones, though not all of them. The table shows 25,000 to 30,000 clones, with about 80% occurring only once. The chain joins TRBV5-4 to TRBJ2-7; TRBD1 is a possible D gene (5 bases). The sequenced sample consisted of CD8+ T cells sorted from blood. This TCR derives from a man aged 50-59 years in good health. The CDR3 spells CASGGADSYEQYF. DNA of the CDR3: TGTGCCAGCGGTGGGGCAGACTCCTACGAGCAGTACTTC.